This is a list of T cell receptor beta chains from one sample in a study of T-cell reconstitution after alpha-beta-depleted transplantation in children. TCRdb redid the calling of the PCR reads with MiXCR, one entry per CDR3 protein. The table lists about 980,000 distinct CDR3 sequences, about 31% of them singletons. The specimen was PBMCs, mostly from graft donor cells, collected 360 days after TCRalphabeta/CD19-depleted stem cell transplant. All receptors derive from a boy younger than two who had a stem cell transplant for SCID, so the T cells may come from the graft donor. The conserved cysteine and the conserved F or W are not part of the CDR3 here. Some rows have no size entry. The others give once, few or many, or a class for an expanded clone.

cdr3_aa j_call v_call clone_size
ASSSNRNQPQH TRBJ1-5 TRBV19 .
ASSLALPGVEQY TRBJ2-7 TRBV7-9 few
ASSYGLGGGTDTQY TRBJ2-3 TRBV6-5 few
ASKNRRNTEAF TRBJ1-1 TRBV12-3/TRBV12-4 .
ASSFTPGGIGETQY TRBJ2-5 TRBV5-1 few
ASSGTGDNHNEQF TRBJ2-1 TRBV12-3/TRBV12-4 few
ASKVGDSYNEQF TRBJ2-1 TRBV4-2 .
SARYGDTIY TRBJ1-3 TRBV20-1 .
ASSPYRGGSGAEAF TRBJ1-1 TRBV7-9 few
ASSATPESAPLH TRBJ1-6 TRBV9 .
ATSGGVSSYTYNEQF TRBJ2-1 TRBV24-1 few
ASSLSVQGVNNEQF TRBJ2-1 TRBV12-3/TRBV12-4 few
ASSLSADRGAYEQY TRBJ2-7 TRBV28 few
SVALSGYEQY TRBJ2-7 TRBV29-1 .
ASSIQGLGPEAF TRBJ1-1 TRBV5-1 .
ASSYAGAGEETQY TRBJ2-5 TRBV12-3/TRBV12-4 few
ASSPGAGRETQY TRBJ2-5 TRBV18 few
AISGQGAAEAF TRBJ1-1 TRBV10-3 few
ASSGTADSYEQY TRBJ2-7 TRBV28 few
SARDRTGLLAEQY TRBJ2-7 TRBV20-1 few
ASSLQRTRSTDTQY TRBJ2-3 TRBV5-1 .
ASSQNGGTYGYT TRBJ1-2 TRBV4-1 .
ASNHPRLTGELF TRBJ2-2 TRBV12-3/TRBV12-4 few
ASSLAKVTPGITEAF TRBJ1-1 TRBV5-1 .
ASSFGGGRNSPLH TRBJ1-6 TRBV28 .
ASSKLPSGGTEAF TRBJ1-1 TRBV21-1 .
ASSEQGGVGELF TRBJ2-2 TRBV7-2 .
ASSVLAAYNEQF TRBJ2-1 TRBV27 .
SARDPYRYEQY TRBJ2-7 TRBV20-1 few
ASSLDWASNYGYT TRBJ1-2 TRBV12-3/TRBV12-4 .
ASSSGQGVETQY TRBJ2-5 TRBV7-9 .
ASSYSISPRRALNTEAF TRBJ1-1 TRBV6-5 few
ASSFLEGGAYEQY TRBJ2-7 TRBV12-3/TRBV12-4 .
ASRASSGARGYT TRBJ1-2 TRBV28 .
ASGLGLSSTYEQY TRBJ2-7 TRBV12-5 few
ASCLAGRYEQY TRBJ2-7 TRBV3-1 few
ASSPRHGPYEQY TRBJ2-7 TRBV5-6 few
ASSVRGDGAGYT TRBJ1-2 TRBV9 few
ASSLDRAREQF TRBJ2-1 TRBV7-7 few
ASSLGGRGGFTDTQY TRBJ2-3 TRBV12-3/TRBV12-4 few
ASSYYRTGGLIYEQY TRBJ2-7 TRBV6-5 .
ASSIHGGPRKGYGYT TRBJ1-2 TRBV7-2 few
ASSAGAGQGYEQY TRBJ2-7 TRBV9 few
ASSLSTGTGEETQY TRBJ2-5 TRBV28 few
AISRTSGETQY TRBJ2-5 TRBV10-3 .
SARSRDSSSGNTIY TRBJ1-3 TRBV20-1 few
ASRAGPGAYEQY TRBJ2-7 TRBV28 many
ATGAGWNSPLH TRBJ1-6 TRBV15 .
ASSVPSGGNTGELF TRBJ2-2 TRBV7-9 .
AISDGTREPNYGYT TRBJ1-2 TRBV10-3 .